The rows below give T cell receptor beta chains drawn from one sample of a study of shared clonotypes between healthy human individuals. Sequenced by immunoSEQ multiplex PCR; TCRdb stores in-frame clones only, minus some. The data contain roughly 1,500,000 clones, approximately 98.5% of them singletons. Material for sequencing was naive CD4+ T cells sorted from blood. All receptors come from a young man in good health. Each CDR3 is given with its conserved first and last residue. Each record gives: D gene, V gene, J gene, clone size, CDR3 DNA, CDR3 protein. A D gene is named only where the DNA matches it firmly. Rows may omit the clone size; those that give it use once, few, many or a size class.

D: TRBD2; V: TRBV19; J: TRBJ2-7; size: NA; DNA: TGTGCCAGTAGCCAAGGACTAGCGGGAGTCTACGAGCAGTACTTC; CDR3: CASSQGLAGVYEQYF
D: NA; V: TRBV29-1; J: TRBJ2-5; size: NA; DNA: TGCAGCTTTGGTCCTAGCTTGGTTTCAGAGACCCAGTACTTC; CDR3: CSFGPSLVSETQYF
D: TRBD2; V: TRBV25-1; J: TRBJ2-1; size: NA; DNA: TGTGCAAGTAGCGGGTACCCCTACAATGAGCAGTTCTTC; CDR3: CASSGYPYNEQFF
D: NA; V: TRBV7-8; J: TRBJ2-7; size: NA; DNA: TGTGCCAGCAGCTTATTAAGCTCGGGTGGGCAGTACTTC; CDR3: CASSLLSSGGQYF
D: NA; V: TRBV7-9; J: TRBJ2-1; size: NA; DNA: TGTGCCAGCAGCTTAGCGACCCCCCGGGACCACAATGAGCAGTTCTTC; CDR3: CASSLATPRDHNEQFF
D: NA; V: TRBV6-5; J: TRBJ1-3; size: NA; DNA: TGTGCCAGCAGTTACGCGTCGGGGGTCCAAAACACCATATATTTT; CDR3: CASSYASGVQNTIYF
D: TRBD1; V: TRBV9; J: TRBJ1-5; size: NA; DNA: TGTGCCAGCAGCGCCCAGGGGGGTCAGCCCCAGCATTTT; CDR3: CASSAQGGQPQHF
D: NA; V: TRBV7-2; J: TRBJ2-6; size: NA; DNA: TGTGCCAGCAGCCCGGGGACTCCTGGGGCCAACGTCCTGACTTTC; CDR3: CASSPGTPGANVLTF
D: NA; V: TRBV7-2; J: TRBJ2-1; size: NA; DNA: TGTGCCAGCAGCCACAGGGATTGGTACTACAATGAGCAGTTCTTC; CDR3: CASSHRDWYYNEQFF
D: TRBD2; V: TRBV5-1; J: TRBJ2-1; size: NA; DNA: TGCGCCAGCGGGAGGGCCTCATCCGATGAGCAGTTCTTC; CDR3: CASGRASSDEQFF
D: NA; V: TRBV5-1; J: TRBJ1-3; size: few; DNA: TGCGCCAGCAGCTTGGCCGGTACAGGGCCTGGAAACACCATATATTTT; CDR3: CASSLAGTGPGNTIYF
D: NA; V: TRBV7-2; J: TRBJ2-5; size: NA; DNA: TGTGCCAGCAGCCAACCGTCTAAGACCCAGTACTTC; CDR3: CASSQPSKTQYF
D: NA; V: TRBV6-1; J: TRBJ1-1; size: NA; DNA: TGTGCCAGCAGTGAAGGTTTACGCAGTCAGGAAGCTTTCTTT; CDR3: CASSEGLRSQEAFF
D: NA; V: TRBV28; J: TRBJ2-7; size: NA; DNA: TGTGCCAGCGGACTGAATGGCGAGCAGTACTTC; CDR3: CASGLNGEQYF
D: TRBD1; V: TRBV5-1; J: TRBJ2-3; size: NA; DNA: TGCGCCAGCACCCAGCAGGGGGCAGGGGCGGATACGCAGTATTTT; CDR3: CASTQQGAGADTQYF
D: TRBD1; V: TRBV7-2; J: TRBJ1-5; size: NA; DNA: TGTGCCAGCAGCTTAGTTTTTTCGACAGGGGAGTTAGCCCAGCATTTT; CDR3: CASSLVFSTGELAQHF
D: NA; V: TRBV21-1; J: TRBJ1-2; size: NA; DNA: TGTGCCAGCAGCACGGGGGGGTCCTCGTTTGTCTACGGCTACACCTTC; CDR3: CASSTGGSSFVYGYTF
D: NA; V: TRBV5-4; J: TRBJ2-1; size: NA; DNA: TGTGCCAGCAGCCGGGGGATTGGGCAGTTCTTC; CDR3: CASSRGIGQFF
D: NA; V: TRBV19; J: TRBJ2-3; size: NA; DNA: TGTGCCAGTAGTATAATGCGCACAGATACGCAGTATTTT; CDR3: CASSIMRTDTQYF
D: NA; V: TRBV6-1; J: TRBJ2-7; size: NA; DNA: TGTGCCAGCAGTGAAGGGGGCGGTAGCACCTACGAGCAGTACTTC; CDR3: CASSEGGGSTYEQYF
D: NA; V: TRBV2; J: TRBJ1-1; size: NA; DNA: TGTGCCAGCACTGATTCAGGGAAAGGGACCATGAACACTGAAGCTTTCTTT; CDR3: CASTDSGKGTMNTEAFF
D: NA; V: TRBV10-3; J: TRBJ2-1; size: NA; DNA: TGTGCCATCACCCCCTCGGAGGCGAATGAGCAGTTCTTC; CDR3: CAITPSEANEQFF
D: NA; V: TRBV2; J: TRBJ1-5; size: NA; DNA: TGTGCCAGCAAGGTGGAGAGCAATCAGCCCCAGCATTTT; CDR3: CASKVESNQPQHF
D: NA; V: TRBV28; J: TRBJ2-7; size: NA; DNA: TGTGCCAGCATGGCGCTCCCAGGGGACACGTCCTACGAGCAGTACTTC; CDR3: CASMALPGDTSYEQYF
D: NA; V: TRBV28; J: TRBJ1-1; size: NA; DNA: TGTGCCAGCAGTTGGGGTGTGAACACTGAAGCTTTCTTT; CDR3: CASSWGVNTEAFF
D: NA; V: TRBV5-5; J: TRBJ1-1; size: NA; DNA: TGTGCCAGCAGCTTTCTAGGGGTTGGAATGAACACTGAAGCTTTCTTT; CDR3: CASSFLGVGMNTEAFF
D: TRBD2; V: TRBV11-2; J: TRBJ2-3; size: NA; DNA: TGTGCCAGCAGCGGACGGACTAGCGGAAGCACAGATACGCAGTATTTT; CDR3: CASSGRTSGSTDTQYF
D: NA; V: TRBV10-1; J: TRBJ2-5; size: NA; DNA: TGCGCCAGCAGTGTTACCGGGAGCTTGACTTCGGGGACCCAGTACTTC; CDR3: CASSVTGSLTSGTQYF